A single sample gave rise to the 17 T cell receptor beta chains below, sequenced in a study of human T cells and chemical hapten exposure. Individual cDNA molecules (in the library) carried attached unique molecular identifiers. Each CDR3 protein gets one entry after TCRdb re-called the reads with MiXCR. The table lists about 990 distinct CDR3 sequences, about 86% of them singletons. The total RNA was obtained from whole blood that was not fractionated. The sequencing sample was made of whole blood. The receptors originated from a human donor with alopecia, or a healthy volunteer (not recorded which). Some clones in this sample may be carry-over from other donors' samples. This table probably holds off-target reads from a library built for another chain.

The chain carries TRBV7-2 and TRBJ2-1; 15 bases are a match to TRBD2. The trim removed 5 bases at V and 6 bases at J, leaving 8 bases unmatched. Germline V lookup: CDR1 SGHTA, CDR2 FQGNSA. The CDR3 length is 17 residues. The CDR3 is CASSLRRTSGRANEQFF. In DNA form, the CDR3 reads TGTGCCAGCAGCCTCCGACGGACTAGCGGGAGGGCCAATGAGCAGTTCTTC.

This clonotype has only a few counts. In nucleotides, the CDR3 is TGTGCCAGCAGTCCCCGGGACACAGATACGCAGTATTTT. Protein product: CASSPRDTDTQYF. The rearrangement uses TRBV12-3 or TRBV12-4 and TRBJ2-3, with D possibly being TRBD2 (5 bases). Trimming cost V 5 bases and J 2 bases, with 8 bases left between them. The CDR3 is 13 residues long.

The gene calls are TRBV11-2 and TRBJ2-7; D tentatively reads TRBD1 or TRBD2 (5 bases each). The CDR3 extends over 12 amino acids. Germline V gene lookup returns CDR1 SGHAT and CDR2 FQNNGV. Trimming cost V 4 bases and J 6 bases, with 10 bases left between them. The CDR3 nucleotides are TGTGCCAGCAGCTCGCCGAGGGGCGAGCAGTACTTC. Protein: CASSSPRGEQYF.

V usage is TRBV20-1 and J usage is TRBJ1-2; no firm D call. Trimming left V 6 bases short and J 1 base short, with 9 bases between. Germline V gives CDR1 DFQATT, CDR2 SNEGSKA (reference sequence). The CDR3 is 12 residues long. CDR3 sequence (DNA): TGCAGTGCATACCAAAATAACTATGGCTACACCTTC. Translation gives CSAYQNNYGYTF.

This chain links TRBV28 with TRBJ2-7, with 8 nucleotides matching TRBD1. J gave up 4 bases and V 5 bases, and 7 bases lay outside the gene matches. The CDR3 has 14 residues. Germline V CDR1 and CDR2: MDHEN, SYDVKM. As DNA, the CDR3 is TGTGCCAGCAGTATTTTGACAGGGGAGTACGAGCAGTACTTC. It codes for CASSILTGEYEQYF.

The genes are TRBV27 and TRBJ1-1; TRBD1 might be the D (5 bases). CDR1 and CDR2 from the germline V gene are MNHEY and SMNVEV (reference sequence). The CDR3 contains 13 residues. The germline V and J ends were trimmed by 3 bases and 1 base, with 6 bases remaining between them. The CDR3 reads CASSFQGNTEAFF. For the CDR3, the DNA is TGTGCCAGCAGTTTCCAGGGGAACACTGAAGCTTTCTTT.

The chain has TRBV9 and TRBJ2-3; D may be TRBD2 (6 bases). Trimming left V 5 bases short and J 0 bases short, with 7 bases between. The CDR3 length is 13 residues. Per the germline V gene, CDR1 is SGDLS and CDR2 is YYNGEE. CDR3 region: CASRGTSTDTQYF. The CDR3 bases are TGTGCCAGCAGGGGGACTAGCACAGATACGCAGTATTTT.

The rearrangement joins TRBV5-1 to TRBJ1-1, with 7 positions matching TRBD1. This CDR3 is 15 amino acids long. Germline CDR1 and CDR2: SGHRS and YFSETQ. The junction had 10 bases not matched to a gene; V was cut back by 5 bases and J by 3 bases. The CDR3 coding sequence is TGCGCCAGCAGGCAGGGGTCAGGGGGGTACACTGAAGCTTTCTTT. Translation: CASRQGSGGYTEAFF.

This sequence joins TRBV6-5 and TRBJ1-4; 7 bases line up with TRBD1. CDR3 length equals 19 residues. Germline assignment: CDR1 MNHEY and CDR2 SVGAGI. J was trimmed by 0 bases and V by 2 bases; bases with no gene match: 12. CDR3 DNA: TGTGCCAGCAGTTACGGTCGACGGGGAGACAGGGCAACTAATGAAAAACTGTTTTTT. Its translation is CASSYGRRGDRATNEKLFF.

This sequence joins TRBV6-4 and TRBJ2-3; tentative D call: TRBD2 (6 bases). Trimming left V 4 bases short and J 3 bases short, with 8 bases between. This CDR3 region has 13 residues. Germline V gene data show CDR1 as MRHNA and CDR2 as SNTAGT. The CDR3 here is CASSAGDTDTQYF. DNA for the CDR3: TGTGCCAGCAGTGCGGGGGATACAGATACGCAGTATTTT.

V gene TRBV28 combines with J gene TRBJ2-2; a possible D gene is TRBD2 (6 bases). V lost 7 bases and J 0 bases, leaving 12 bases between the germline ends. The CDR3 totals 15 residues. Germline CDR1 MDHEN, CDR2 SYDVKM. The CDR3 protein is CASIMGGANTGELFF. The CDR3 DNA follows: TGTGCCAGCATAATGGGGGGAGCGAACACCGGGGAGCTGTTTTTT.

The chain carries TRBV5-1 and TRBJ1-5, with TRBD1 identical over 7 bases. Germline CDR1 is SGHRS and CDR2 is YFSETQ. The CDR3 loop spans 15 amino acids. V was clipped by 0 bases and J by 6 bases; unmatched bases: 6. The CDR3 DNA follows: TGCGCCAGCAGCTTGGCAGGGGGGATGGGTCAGCCCCAGCATTTT. It specifies CASSLAGGMGQPQHF.

The chain carries TRBV12-3 or TRBV12-4 and TRBJ2-1, with D possibly being TRBD1 (5 bases). This CDR3 region has 11 residues. The V gene lost 9 bases and the J gene lost 8 bases, with 11 bases spanning the gap. The CDR3 reads CASGLQDEQFF. The CDR3 DNA follows: TGTGCCAGTGGTTTACAGGATGAGCAGTTCTTC.

This clonotype came up once. The rearrangement joins TRBV29-1 to TRBJ2-3, with a weak D call TRBD2 (6 bases). The CDR3 runs to 14 residues. Germline-derived CDR1 and CDR2 are SQVTM and ANQGSEA. Trimming pared 1 base from V and 11 bases from J, leaving 19 bases between. The chain's CDR3 is CSVEVPASAFEQYF. The DNA for the CDR3 is TGCAGCGTTGAAGTCCCCGCTAGCGCCTTTGAGCAGTATTTT.

The CDR3 DNA reads TGTGCCAGCAGCCAATCTGGGGCACTAGCGAACACTGAAGCTTTCTTT. Translated, it gives CASSQSGALANTEAFF. The genes are TRBV16 and TRBJ1-1; D is possibly TRBD1 (5 bases). Trimming took off 0 bases at V and 1 base at J, with 12 bases between the two ends. This CDR3 is 16 amino acids long. Per germline, CDR1 KGHSY and CDR2 FQNENV.

The J gene is TRBJ2-2, the V gene TRBV20-1; D is perhaps TRBD1 (6 bases). The CDR3 is made up of 15 amino acids. Between the trimmed V and J ends, which lost 3 bases and 1 base, there was a span of 12 bases. Germline CDR1 and CDR2: DFQATT and SNEGSKA (reference sequence). CDR3 sequence reads: CSASHEGENTGELFF. The DNA for the CDR3 is TGCAGTGCTAGTCATGAGGGGGAGAACACCGGGGAGCTGTTTTTT.

This sequence joins TRBV6-5 and TRBJ2-7; 8 bases agree with TRBD1. J lost 5 bases, V lost 1 base, and 7 bases had no gene match. Germline V gene lookup returns CDR1 MNHEY and CDR2 SVGAGI. This CDR3 has 15 residues. CDR3 region: CASSYFRDRLNEQYF. The CDR3 bases are TGTGCCAGCAGTTACTTCCGGGACAGGCTGAACGAGCAGTACTTC.